The entry that follows covers one T cell receptor beta chain sequence. As yet, its antigen is unknown. Germline CDR1 is LGHDT and CDR2 is YNNKEL (reference sequence). V lost 4 bases, J lost 4 bases, and 8 bases lay in between. The CDR3 runs 12 residues. This sample was taken from a study of T cell responses to AZD1222 COVID-19 vaccine. Study results and limitations: In a largely white British group with more females than males, clonal diversity was possibly underestimated. As reported, nearly half of all spike-specific TCRs target variant regions that are unmutated.

Sequenced by immunoSEQ multiplex PCR; TCRdb stores in-frame clones only, minus some. The sample has 120,000 or so clones, roughly nine tenths seen once. V and J are TRBV3-1 (or the pseudogene TRBV3-2) and TRBJ2-7; D unresolved. The source was peripheral blood, collected on day 0 of AZD1222 vaccination. The sequence was obtained from an adult in good health. CDR3 protein: CASSPEGYEQYF. The CDR3 nucleotides are TGTGCCAGCAGCCCGGAAGGGTACGAGCAGTACTTC.